Each of the 11 T cell receptor beta chains below was sequenced from the same sample in a study of response to subunit inactivated influenza vaccine. TCRdb reanalysed the RT-PCR reads using MiXCR and keeps one entry per CDR3 protein. There are around 200,000 distinct CDR3 sequences in the sample; roughly 14% occur only once, and approximately 27% lies in the top ten. Sequenced material: CD8+ T cells sorted from PBMCs, taken 4 to 6 days after vaccination. These receptors came from a man between 45 and 60 years old who received an inactivated influenza vaccine.

This sequence joins TRBV12-3 or TRBV12-4 and TRBJ1-3; D gene uncertain. Trimming pared 8 bases from V and 2 bases from J, leaving 19 bases between. CDR3 size: 16 residues. CDR3: CASADERARAGNTIYF. CDR3 coding DNA: TGTGCCAGCGCTGACGAAAGAGCCCGCGCTGGAAACACCATATATTTT.

This clonotype was seen only a few times. The chain uses TRBV5-1 and TRBJ2-7, with 11 bases aligning to TRBD2. The germline V gene encodes CDR1 SGHRS and CDR2 YFSETQ. The CDR3 spans 19 residues. V lost 0 bases to trimming and J lost 6 bases; unmatched junction nucleotides: 17. CDR3 sequence (DNA): TGCGCCAGCAGCTTGGCCTTTTTTCGTCTAGCGGGAGGAAACGGCGAGCAGTACTTC. Protein sequence: CASSLAFFRLAGGNGEQYF.

J is TRBJ2-1 and V is TRBV19, with TRBD2 identical over 11 bases. The CDR3 extends over 16 amino acids. The junction had 12 bases not matched to a gene; V was cut back by 6 bases and J by 8 bases. CDR1 LNHDA and CDR2 SQIVND come from the germline V gene (reference sequence). The CDR3: CASRPIAGGPRYEQFF. The CDR3 DNA reads TGTGCCAGTAGACCGATAGCGGGAGGGCCCCGCTATGAGCAGTTCTTC.

In this sample, this clonotype turned up once. Germline is not matched at one junction end, which may reflect a read error. V gene TRBV4-3 combines with J gene TRBJ2-7; TRBD2 is a possible D gene (7 bases). Germline V lookup: CDR1 LGHNA, CDR2 YSLEER. This CDR3 comprises 15 residues. This CDR3 reads CASSQGWGGGYGQYF. The CDR3 DNA sequence: TGCGCCAGCAGCCAAGGGTGGGGGGGCGGCTACGGGCAGTACTTC.

This clonotype was counted a few times. The V gene is TRBV3-1, the J gene TRBJ2-5, with D maybe TRBD2 (6 bases). Germline V gene sequence: CDR1 LGHDT, CDR2 YNNKEL (reference sequence). The length of the CDR3 is 16 residues. V gave up 4 bases and J gave up 0 bases, with 15 bases separating them. CDR3: CASSRPGTEYQETQYF. CDR3 DNA sequence: TGTGCCAGCAGCCGCCCCGGGACTGAGTACCAAGAGACCCAGTACTTC.

This clonotype was seen a few times. The V call is TRBV15, the J call TRBJ2-1; D is unresolved. Germline V lookup: CDR1 LNHNV, CDR2 YYDKDF (reference sequence). The CDR3 runs 14 residues. V gave up 3 bases and J gave up 15 bases, with 21 bases separating them. The CDR3, as DNA: TGTGCCACCAGCAGCAGAAGCGCCCAGTCTTTCTCGTTCTTC. Translating gives CATSSRSAQSFSFF.

J is TRBJ2-7 and V is TRBV10-1; 9 bases line up with TRBD1. The CDR3 length is 15 residues. V was pared by 0 bases and J by 3 bases, with 3 bases of the junction left unmatched. Germline lookup yields CDR1 WNHNN and CDR2 SYGVQD (reference sequence). The DNA of the CDR3 is TGCGCCAGCAGTGAGTCGGGACAGGGATTCTACGAGCAGTACTTC. The encoded protein is CASSESGQGFYEQYF.

The gene calls are TRBV7-3 and TRBJ2-3, with 7 nucleotides matching TRBD1. The CDR3 totals 15 residues. Germline values: CDR1 SGHTA, CDR2 FQGTGA. V gave up 4 bases and J gave up 1 base; unmatched junction bases: 5. CDR3 nucleotides: TGTGCCAGCAGCTCCACAGGGGTGGGCACAGATACGCAGTATTTT. It yields the protein CASSSTGVGTDTQYF.

Worth noting for this clonotype: A read error may produce the germline difference seen at one junction end. The chain has TRBV28 and TRBJ2-7; D gene ambiguous. The length of the CDR3 is 13 residues. Germline loops: CDR1 MDHEN, CDR2 SYDVKM. The CDR3 sequence: CACSLVVLGEQYF. The CDR3 bases are TGTGCCTGCAGTTTAGTAGTCTTGGGAGAGCAGTACTTC.

This clonotype was detected only a few times. The V gene is TRBV9, the J gene TRBJ2-1; TRBD2 is a possible D gene (6 bases). Germline V CDR1 and CDR2: SGDLS, YYNGEE. This CDR3 region has 13 residues. V shed 4 bases and J shed 7 bases, with 12 bases lying between them. The CDR3: CASSSHRGNEQFF. The CDR3 bases are TGTGCCAGCAGCTCCCACCGGGGGAATGAGCAGTTCTTC.

This clonotype was seen a handful of times. This CDR3 is CVDRGEQYF. In nucleotides, the CDR3 is TGTGTCGATCGAGGCGAGCAGTACTTC. The chain carries TRBV27 and TRBJ2-7; no reliable D call. The CDR3 spans 9 residues. Germline CDR1 is MNHEY and CDR2 is SMNVEV (reference sequence).